This T cell receptor beta chain was obtained from a study of T cell repertoires in cytomegalovirus infection. About this clonotype: Its antigen is currently unknown.

Using its own MiXCR run on the reads, TCRdb lists one record per CDR3 protein. The data contain about 190,000 distinct CDR3 sequences, about 30% of them singletons. Whole-study results and caveats: Dominating the ex vivo response were HLA-C-restricted CMV-specific TCR beta clonotypes.

The material sequenced was PBMCs. The TCR was taken from a human donor in good health (CMV status not recorded). Some clones in this sample may be carry-over from other donors' samples.

In DNA, the CDR3 is TGTGCCAGCAGTCACCGGTCGCCAGGGGGCCATGGCTACACCTTC. As protein: CASSHRSPGGHGYTF. The chain carries TRBV6-1 and TRBJ1-2, with 8 bases fitting TRBD1. Germline V gene data show CDR1 as MNHNS and CDR2 as SASEGT. This CDR3 is built from 15 residues. The junction had 11 bases not matched to a gene; V was cut back by 5 bases and J by 6 bases.